These 12 T cell receptor beta chains were sequenced from one sample in a study of CD8+CD57+ T cells in acquired aplastic anemia. Genomic DNA constituted the template upon which TCR beta VDJ and CDR3 profiling was performed. TCRdb re-called the reads with MiXCR, one entry per CDR3 protein. The data hold 150,000 to 200,000 distinct CDR3 sequences, with around half observed a single time. The sequencing sample was made of sorted CD4+, CD8+, or CD8+CD57+ T cells (not recorded which) from PBMCs. The receptors were gathered from a human donor in good health.

The CDR3, as DNA: TGCAGTGCTAGATTCAGCGGGAGATCAGATACGCAGTATTTT. Translating it yields CSARFSGRSDTQYF. The chain employs TRBV20-1 and TRBJ2-3; 8 bases map to TRBD2. V was pared by 2 bases and J by 4 bases, with 5 bases of the junction left unmatched. CDR3 size: 14 residues. Per the germline V gene, CDR1 is DFQATT and CDR2 is SNEGSKA (reference sequence).

This clonotype was detected many times. This chain connects TRBV7-8 to TRBJ2-3; 8 nucleotides line up with TRBD2. The junction had 2 bases not matched to a gene; V was cut back by 5 bases and J by 1 base. CDR3 length equals 14 residues. Germline loops: CDR1 SGHVS, CDR2 FQNEAQ. The CDR3: CASSPGGGTDTQYF. The CDR3 region has the DNA TGTGCCAGCAGCCCCGGGGGGGGCACAGATACGCAGTATTTT.

The chain employs TRBV2 and TRBJ2-3; D remains unclear. Germline values: CDR1 SNHLY, CDR2 FYNNEI. The CDR3 has 13 residues. V was cut by 3 bases and J by 6 bases, with 10 bases left in between. CDR3 DNA: TGTGCCAGCAGTGATACACCCGGGGATACGCAGTATTTT. Amino acid sequence: CASSDTPGDTQYF. Together with reference TRBV2 and TRBJ2-3, the CDR3 gives the full variable domain: EPEVTQTPSHQVTQMGQEVILRCVPISNHLYFYWYRQILGQKVEFLVSFYNNEISEKSEIFDDQFSVERPDGSNFTLKIRSTKLEDSAMYFCASSDTPGDTQYFGPGTRLTVL.

This clonotype has a handful of counts. This rearrangement joins TRBV3-1 to TRBJ2-1; D unresolved. The germline CDR1 and CDR2 sequences are LGHDT and YNNKEL (reference sequence). The V end was cut by 1 base, the J end by 5 bases, with 12 bases between. The CDR3 contains 15 residues. CDR3 in DNA: TGTGCCAGCAGCCAAGGGGTGACAACGAACAATGAGCAGTTCTTC. This sequence encodes CASSQGVTTNNEQFF.

This clonotype has a handful of counts. This may be a read error, as it is one base from a much larger clone. The chain joins TRBV7-8 to TRBJ1-1, with D uncertain. The CDR3 is 11 amino acids. Germline lookup yields CDR1 SGHVS and CDR2 FQNEAQ. The V end lost 3 bases, the J end lost 6 bases, and 5 bases lay between the germline ends. The CDR3 nucleotides are TGTGCCAGCAGCTTGAGGGCTGAAGCTTTCTTT. It yields the protein CASSLRAEAFF.

This clonotype was seen ten or more times. The gene calls are TRBV2 and TRBJ1-2; D unclear. The germline CDR1 and CDR2 sequences are SNHLY and FYNNEI. Trimming took 6 bases from V and 5 from J, leaving 13 bases between them. The CDR3 consists of 13 residues. The DNA for the CDR3 is TGTGCCAGCAGGACGCCGGGTTTTTATGGCTACACCTTC. As protein: CASRTPGFYGYTF.

This clonotype was observed many times. This sequence joins TRBV5-1 and TRBJ2-5, with TRBD1 matching 7 bases. The CDR3 has 15 amino acids. Germline CDR1 reads SGHRS; CDR2 reads YFSETQ. J gave up 5 bases and V 0 bases, and 7 bases lay outside the gene matches. CDR3 residues: CASSLGGQVFETQYF. CDR3 DNA: TGCGCCAGCAGCTTGGGAGGACAGGTATTCGAGACCCAGTACTTC.

The genes are TRBV25-1 and TRBJ1-3, with 9 positions matching TRBD1. Germline CDR1 MGHDK, CDR2 SYGVNS. The V and J ends lost 2 bases and 3 bases, in that order; junction bases with no gene match: 17. The CDR3 runs 20 residues. CDR3 region: CASSERDRDITSLGGNTIYF. In nucleotides, the CDR3 is TGTGCCAGCAGTGAACGGGACAGGGACATCACCTCATTAGGTGGAAACACCATATATTTT.

V gene TRBV24-1 combines with J gene TRBJ1-2; a possible D gene is TRBD1 (5 bases). Trimming removed 0 bases at V and 2 bases at J, with 12 bases between. This CDR3 has 16 amino acids. Germline CDR1 is KGHDR and CDR2 is SFDVKD. CDR3 coding DNA: TGTGCCACCAGTGATTTGGGGAGGGGACCGAACTATGGCTACACCTTC. This codes for CATSDLGRGPNYGYTF.

The sample holds many counts of this clonotype. The chain employs TRBV12-3 or TRBV12-4 and TRBJ1-1; D uncertain. This CDR3 is built from 13 residues. Trimming shortened V by 3 bases and J by 0 bases, and 5 bases separated the two germline ends. DNA of the CDR3: TGTGCCAGCAGTTTCGTCATGAACACTGAAGCTTTCTTT. Amino acid sequence: CASSFVMNTEAFF.

The chain has TRBV7-9 and TRBJ1-4; D not certain. The length of the CDR3 is 13 residues. Germline CDR1 is SEHNR and CDR2 is FQNEAQ (reference sequence). Trimming took 2 bases from V and 8 from J, leaving 9 bases between them. CDR3 sequence reads: CASSLNWEEKLFF. CDR3 DNA: TGTGCCAGCAGCTTAAATTGGGAGGAAAAACTGTTTTTT.

This CDR3 reads CASSTLAGGGEQFF. The CDR3, as DNA: TGTGCCAGTAGTACTCTAGCGGGAGGGGGGGAGCAGTTCTTC. The chain joins TRBV5-3 to TRBJ2-1; 12 bases are shared with TRBD2. TRBV5-3 is designated an ORF whose function remains uncertain. V lost 8 bases and J lost 10; bases outside the gene matches: 10. The CDR3 spans 14 residues.